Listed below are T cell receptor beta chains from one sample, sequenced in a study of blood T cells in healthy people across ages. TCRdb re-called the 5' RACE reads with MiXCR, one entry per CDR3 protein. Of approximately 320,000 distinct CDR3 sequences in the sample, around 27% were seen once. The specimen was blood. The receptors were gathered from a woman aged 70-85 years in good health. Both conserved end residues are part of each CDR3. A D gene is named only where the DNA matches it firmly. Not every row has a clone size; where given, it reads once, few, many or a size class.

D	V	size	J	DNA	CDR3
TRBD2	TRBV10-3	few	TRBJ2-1	TGTGCCATCACCGAAACTAGCGGAAACAATGAGCAGTTCTTC	CAITETSGNNEQFF
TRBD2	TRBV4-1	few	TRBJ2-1	TGCGCCAGCAGCCAAGGAGCGGGGAATGAGCAGTTCTTC	CASSQGAGNEQFF
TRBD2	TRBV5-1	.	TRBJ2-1	TGCGCCAGCAGCTCCTACGGGACTAGGGCCTACAATGAGCAGTTCTTC	CASSSYGTRAYNEQFF
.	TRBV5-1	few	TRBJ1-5	TGCGCCAGCAGCTTGGAGCCTGGGGGAAATCAGCCCCAGCATTTT	CASSLEPGGNQPQHF
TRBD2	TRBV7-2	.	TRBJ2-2	TGTGCCAGCAGGGTTAGCGGGACCACCGGGGAGCTGTTTTTT	CASRVSGTTGELFF
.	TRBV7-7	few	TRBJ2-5	TGTGCTAGCAGCCGAGGGACTCACCAAGAGACCCAGTACTTC	CASSRGTHQETQYF
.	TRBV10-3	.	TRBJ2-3	TGTGCCATCAAAAATCCCCTAGCTGGTACGCAGTATTTT	CAIKNPLAGTQYF
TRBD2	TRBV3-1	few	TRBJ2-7	TGTGCCAGCACCCCGACTAGCGGCCATGGAGGCGAGCAGTACTTC	CASTPTSGHGGEQYF
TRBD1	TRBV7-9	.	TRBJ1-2	TGTGCCAGCAGCGCGCTGACAGGGAACTATGGCTACACCTTC	CASSALTGNYGYTF
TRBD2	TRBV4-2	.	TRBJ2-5	TGTGCCAGCAGCCAAGGTTCTCGCGGGGGGCAAGAGACCCAGTACTTC	CASSQGSRGGQETQYF
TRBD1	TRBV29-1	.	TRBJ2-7	TGCAGCGTTATAAGCGGGACAGGGGGAGACGAGCAGTACTTC	CSVISGTGGDEQYF
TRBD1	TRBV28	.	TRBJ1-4	TGTGCCAGCACCACCCCGGGACAGGGAGCGGAAAAACTGTTTTTT	CASTTPGQGAEKLFF
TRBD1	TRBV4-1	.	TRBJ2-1	TGCGCCAGCAGCCAAGCCGGGACAGGACCCAATGAGCAGTTCTTC	CASSQAGTGPNEQFF
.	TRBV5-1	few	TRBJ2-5	TGCGCCAGCAGCTTGGTTCCAGAGACCCAGTACTTC	CASSLVPETQYF
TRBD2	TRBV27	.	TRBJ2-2	TGTGCCGGCAGCCCCGGGACTAGCGCGACCGGGGAGCTGTTTTTT	CAGSPGTSATGELFF
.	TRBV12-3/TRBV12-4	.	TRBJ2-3	TGTGCCAGCAGTTTACTTTCACCGACTAGCACAGATACGCAGTATTTT	CASSLLSPTSTDTQYF